Each of the 7 T cell receptor beta chains below was sequenced from the same sample in a study of cytomegalovirus exposure and HLA in healthy donors (dated by TCRdb to 2016 to 2017). The library was built by means of the immunoSEQ multiplex PCR assay. For the multiplex PCR, a mixture combining 60 forward primers for TCR Vbeta segments and 13 reverse primers for TCR Jbeta segments was used. The clones in this table, taken by TCRdb from immuneACCESS, are in-frame only. Not every clone is retained; where verified, under half of the shortfall comes from an unresolved V gene, and the cause of the rest is unknown. This sample gives 200,000 or so clones in total; 70% to 85% of them show up just once. Clones ranked in the top ten supply roughly 0.098% of the sample. Sequencing was performed on PBMCs. These TCRs come from a boy aged 2-9 years in good health and CMV-seronegative.

The CDR3 sequence: CAGNAGTSGGASGEQFF. CDR3 DNA sequence: TGTGCCGGGAACGCCGGGACTAGCGGGGGGGCCTCCGGTGAGCAGTTCTTC. The V call is TRBV30, the J call TRBJ2-1; 16 nucleotides match TRBD2. CDR3 length: 17 amino acids. V shed 8 bases and J 9 bases; nucleotides not matched to a gene: 16. Looked up from germline, CDR1 is GTSNPN and CDR2 is SVGIG (reference sequence).

V is TRBV4-2 and J is TRBJ2-1, with 9 bases aligning to TRBD1. Germline-derived CDR1 and CDR2 are LGHNA and YNFKEQ. The trim removed 3 bases at V and 5 bases at J, leaving 8 bases unmatched. This CDR3 is built from 16 residues. CDR3 in amino acids: CASSHPTGTGNNEQFF. In DNA, the CDR3 is TGTGCCAGCAGCCACCCAACCGGGACAGGGAACAATGAGCAGTTCTTC.

The chain links TRBV2 to TRBJ1-3, with a tentative D call TRBD1 (6 bases). Per the germline V gene, CDR1 is SNHLY and CDR2 is FYNNEI. Trimming removed 6 bases from V and 4 bases from J, with 13 bases in between. The CDR3 runs to 14 residues. CDR3 in DNA: TGTGCCAGCAGCGAGGCAGGGGTGGGAAACACCATATATTTT. Protein: CASSEAGVGNTIYF.

This clone was counted a few times. This chain uses TRBV7-8 with TRBJ2-5; D gene unclear. The length of the CDR3 is 13 residues. V shed 1 base and J shed 5 bases, with 8 bases lying between them. The germline V gene has CDR1 SGHVS and CDR2 FQNEAQ. The CDR3 protein is CASSLELRETQYF. CDR3 nucleotide sequence: TGTGCCAGCAGCTTAGAACTCCGGGAGACCCAGTACTTC.

This clone has just a few counts. The rearrangement uses TRBV23-1 and TRBJ2-5; unclear D gene. Being an ORF, TRBV23-1 has a function that is uncertain. Trimming cost V 4 bases and J 2 bases, with 8 bases left between them. The CDR3 is 13 amino acids. The CDR3 sequence is CASSPSGQETQYF. DNA of the CDR3: TGCGCCAGCAGTCCCTCCGGTCAAGAGACCCAGTACTTC.

This chain links TRBV11-2 with TRBJ2-1; 9 bases map to TRBD1. This CDR3 region has 16 residues. CDR1 is SGHAT and CDR2 is FQNNGV in the germline V gene. V trimming: 5 bases; J trimming: 5 bases; junction bases outside the gene matches: 10. The CDR3 sequence: CASSPGTGSINNEQFF. The CDR3 DNA reads TGTGCCAGCAGCCCCGGGACAGGGAGCATAAACAATGAGCAGTTCTTC.

V is TRBV6-5 and J is TRBJ1-1, with D maybe TRBD1 (6 bases). Trimming stripped 6 bases from V and 2 bases from J, with 13 bases between. The CDR3 runs 14 residues. Per the germline V gene, CDR1 is MNHEY and CDR2 is SVGAGI. The chain's CDR3 is CASRESDRNTEAFF. In DNA, the CDR3 is TGTGCCAGCAGGGAATCGGACAGAAACACTGAAGCTTTCTTT.